These 18 T cell receptor beta chains were all obtained from the same sample, sequenced in a study of regulatory T cells in long-lasting Graves disease. The sample's time point: newly diagnosed GD, antithyroid drugs for less than 3 months. RNA isolated from PBMCs was used to make the TCR library. Arm-PCR of CDR3 regions with iRepertoire HTBI primers generated TCR beta libraries. TCRdb independently ran MiXCR on the multiplex PCR reads; one entry per CDR3 protein. The sample lists 500,000 to 700,000 distinct CDR3 sequences; 15% to 20% were seen once. These data were also reused for a study on T cells in Graves' hyperthyroidism and ophthalmopathy.

Sample: peripheral blood mononuclear cells (PBMCs), taken at new diagnosis, from a patient treated with antithyroid drugs. All receptors derive from a woman aged 30 to 39 with Graves disease.

The chain is built from TRBV28 and TRBJ2-3, with 11 bases that match TRBD2. The CDR3 is 15 amino acids. The germline CDR1 and CDR2 sequences are MDHEN and SYDVKM. The trim removed 6 bases at V and 3 bases at J, leaving 5 bases unmatched. CDR3 residues: CASSPPSGRTDTQYF. CDR3 sequence (DNA): TGTGCCAGCAGCCCCCCTAGCGGGAGGACAGATACGCAGTATTTT.

In its sample, this clonotype was seen a few times. In nucleotides, the CDR3 is TGTGCCAGCAGCTTAGCGTCGGCCTTTTCGAGGGAGGAGACCCAGTACTTC. This gives the protein CASSLASAFSREETQYF. V and J are TRBV7-9 and TRBJ2-5; D possibly corresponds to TRBD2 (5 bases). V dropped 0 bases and J dropped 5 bases, with 19 bases sitting between them. CDR3 length equals 17 residues. CDR1 is SEHNR and CDR2 is FQNEAQ in the germline V gene (reference sequence).

This clonotype was observed a handful of times. The rearrangement links TRBV5-1 to TRBJ1-6; no clear D. This CDR3 region has 15 residues. V lost 1 base and J lost 6, with 11 bases in between. Germline V gives CDR1 SGHRS, CDR2 YFSETQ. DNA of the CDR3: TGCGCCAGCAGCTTGTATACAGCAGCTAATTCACCCCTCCACTTT. Translation: CASSLYTAANSPLHF. Variable domain in full (rest from reference TRBV5-1 and TRBJ1-6): KAGVTQTPRYLIKTRGQQVTLSCSPISGHRSVSWYQQTPGQGLQFLFEYFSETQRNKGNFPGRFSGRQFSNSRSEMNVSTLELGDSALYLCASSLYTAANSPLHFGNGTRLTVT.

This chain connects TRBV11-3 to TRBJ2-1; D is possibly TRBD2 (6 bases). Germline lookup yields CDR1 SGHNT and CDR2 YENEEA. This CDR3 has 16 amino acids. Deletions cut 5 bases from V and 1 base from J, with 15 bases between. CDR3 region: CASSPQGGASYNEQFF. The CDR3 DNA reads TGTGCCAGCAGCCCCCAGGGCGGGGCTTCCTACAATGAGCAGTTCTTC.

This clonotype was seen a few times. The chain carries TRBV19 and TRBJ2-3, with D uncertain. Germline V CDR1 and CDR2: LNHDA, SQIVND (reference sequence). Trimming removed 8 bases at V and 2 bases at J, with 5 bases between. The CDR3 length is 11 residues. This CDR3 reads CASGATDTQYF. The CDR3 DNA is TGTGCCAGTGGCGCCACAGATACGCAGTATTTT.

This clonotype has only a few counts. Given a much more abundant clone one base away, this may be a read error. The chain employs TRBV25-1 and TRBJ2-7; D may be TRBD1 (6 bases). The CDR3 is made up of 13 amino acids. V lost 4 bases to trimming and J lost 1 base, with 8 bases between them. The germline V gene encodes CDR1 MGHDK and CDR2 SYGVNS. The CDR3 is CASSGDKSYEQYF. DNA for the CDR3: TGTGCCAGCAGTGGGGACAAATCCTACGAGCAGTACTTC.

This clonotype was detected only a few times. The rearrangement joins TRBV6-4 to TRBJ2-3; 9 bases fit TRBD1. The CDR3 is 15 residues long. V dropped 2 bases and J dropped 6; count of bases not matched to a gene: 6. CDR1 is MRHNA and CDR2 is SNTAGT in the germline V gene. CDR3 sequence: CASSDGDRVGDTQYF. CDR3 nucleotide sequence: TGTGCCAGCAGTGACGGGGACAGGGTAGGGGATACGCAGTATTTT.

This chain links TRBV5-6 with TRBJ2-2; either TRBD1 or TRBD2 may fit D (6 bases each). The V end was cut by 2 bases, the J end by 8 bases, with 10 bases between. Looked up from germline, CDR1 is SGHDT and CDR2 is YYEEEE. This CDR3 comprises 13 residues. CDR3 in amino acids: CASSFGGSGELFF. The DNA for the CDR3 is TGTGCCAGCAGCTTCGGGGGCTCGGGGGAGCTGTTTTTT.

In its sample, this clonotype was seen many times. The chain uses TRBV7-2 and TRBJ1-1; D remains unclear. CDR3 size: 14 residues. Trimming took off 1 base at V and 1 base at J, with 7 bases between the two ends. Germline CDR1 and CDR2: SGHTA and FQGNSA. The DNA of the CDR3 is TGTGCCAGCAGCTTAGTTCAAGGGAACACTGAAGCTTTCTTT. Residues: CASSLVQGNTEAFF.

This rearrangement joins TRBV30 to TRBJ2-3, with D tentatively TRBD1 (6 bases). Between the trimmed V and J ends, which lost 5 bases and 0 bases, there was a span of 15 bases. The CDR3 runs to 15 residues. Per germline, CDR1 GTSNPN and CDR2 SVGIG (reference sequence). The CDR3 here is CAWVSGQTSTDTQYF. The CDR3 DNA reads as TGTGCCTGGGTGTCGGGACAAACTAGCACAGATACGCAGTATTTT.

In its sample, this clonotype was seen many times. The chain links TRBV6-5 to TRBJ1-5; no firm D call. The germline CDR1 and CDR2 sequences are MNHEY and SVGAGI. Trimming stripped 0 bases from V and 6 bases from J, with 12 bases between. CDR3 length: 15 residues. The CDR3 sequence: CASSYSASGSQPQHF. The CDR3 nucleotides read TGTGCCAGCAGTTACTCGGCTTCGGGGTCTCAGCCCCAGCATTTT.

The chain is built from TRBV11-2 and TRBJ2-7; no clear D. This CDR3 has 12 residues. Per germline, CDR1 SGHAT and CDR2 FQNNGV. The V gene lost 5 bases and the J gene lost 5 bases, with 10 bases spanning the gap. The CDR3 DNA sequence: TGTGCCAGCAGCCTGACCGACCACGAGCAGTACTTC. As protein: CASSLTDHEQYF.

Ten or more counts support this clonotype. The CDR3 is CASSSTSGIYEQYF. DNA of the CDR3: TGTGCCAGCAGCTCGACTAGCGGGATATACGAGCAGTACTTC. V usage is TRBV7-2 and J usage is TRBJ2-7; TRBD2 agrees at 11 bases. The junction had 3 bases not matched to a gene; V was cut back by 4 bases and J by 4 bases. The germline V gene has CDR1 SGHTA and CDR2 FQGNSA. CDR3 length: 14 residues.

In its sample, this clonotype was seen a few times. The chain is built from TRBV12-3 or TRBV12-4 and TRBJ2-7; D not certain. V lost 0 bases and J lost 0, with 6 bases in between. The CDR3 is made up of 14 amino acids. The CDR3 sequence: CASSLALSSYEQYF. The DNA for the CDR3 is TGTGCCAGCAGTTTAGCTCTCAGCTCCTACGAGCAGTACTTC.

This clonotype was seen a handful of times. V is TRBV6-2 or TRBV6-3 and J is TRBJ2-2; D tentatively reads TRBD1 or TRBD2 (7 bases each). The CDR3 is 15 residues long. Germline assignment: CDR1 MNHEY and CDR2 SVGEGT. V lost 2 bases and J 6 bases, leaving 13 bases between the germline ends. Here the CDR3 reads CASSYPGGGAGELFF. The CDR3 DNA sequence: TGTGCCAGCAGTTACCCAGGGGGAGGGGCCGGGGAGCTGTTTTTT.

The sample holds a few counts of this clonotype. The chain carries TRBV20-1 and TRBJ2-7, with D possibly matching TRBD1 (5 bases). With 0 bases removed from V and 3 bases from J, the gap between germline ends came to 15 bases. The V gene's germline CDR1 is DFQATT and CDR2 SNEGSKA (reference sequence). There are 15 residues in the CDR3. The CDR3 sequence is CSARDARTHSYEQYF. In DNA form, the CDR3 reads TGCAGTGCTAGAGATGCGAGGACACACAGCTACGAGCAGTACTTC.

The table lists this clonotype with many counts. The conserved final phenylalanine or tryptophan is absent from the CDR3, which likely points to a read error. Because the CDR3's place on the DNA is in doubt, the DNA is left out and the CDR3 is given as listed by TCRdb. The rearrangement uses TRBV11-3 and TRBJ2-2. Termini included, the CDR3 measures 10 amino acids. Germline V CDR1 and CDR2: SGHNT, YENEEA. This CDR3 is CASSLVYRDS.

A few counts support this clonotype. J is TRBJ1-1 and V is TRBV28, with 8 bases aligning to TRBD1. The CDR3 consists of 12 residues. CDR1 is MDHEN and CDR2 is SYDVKM in the germline V gene. V lost 2 bases, J lost 11 bases, and 4 bases stayed unmatched. The CDR3 region has the DNA TGTGCCAGCAGTTTAAACGACAGGGGTGCTTTCTTT. This gives the protein CASSLNDRGAFF.